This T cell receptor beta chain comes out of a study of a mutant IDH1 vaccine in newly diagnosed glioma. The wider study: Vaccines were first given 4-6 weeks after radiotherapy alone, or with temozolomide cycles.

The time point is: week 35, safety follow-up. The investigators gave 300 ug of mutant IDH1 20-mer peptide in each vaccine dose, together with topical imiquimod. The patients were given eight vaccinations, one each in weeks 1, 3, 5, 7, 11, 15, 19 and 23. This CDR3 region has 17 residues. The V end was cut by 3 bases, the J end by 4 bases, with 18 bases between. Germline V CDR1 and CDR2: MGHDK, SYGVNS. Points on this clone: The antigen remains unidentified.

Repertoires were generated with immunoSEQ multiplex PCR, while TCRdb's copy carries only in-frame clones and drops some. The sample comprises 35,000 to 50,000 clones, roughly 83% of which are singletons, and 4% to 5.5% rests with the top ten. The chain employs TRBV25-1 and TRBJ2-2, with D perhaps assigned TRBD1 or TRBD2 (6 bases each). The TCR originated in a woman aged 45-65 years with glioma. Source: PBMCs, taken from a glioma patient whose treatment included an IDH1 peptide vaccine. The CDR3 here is CASSDTAPGASTGELFF. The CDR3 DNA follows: TGTGCCAGCAGTGACACCGCCCCGGGGGCGAGCACCGGGGAGCTGTTTTTT. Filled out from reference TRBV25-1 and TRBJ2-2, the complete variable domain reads EADIYQTPRYLVIGTGKKITLECSQTMGHDKMYWYQQDPGMELHLIHYSYGVNSTEKGDLSSESTVSRIRTEHFPLTLESARPSHTSQYLCASSDTAPGASTGELFFGEGSRLTVL.